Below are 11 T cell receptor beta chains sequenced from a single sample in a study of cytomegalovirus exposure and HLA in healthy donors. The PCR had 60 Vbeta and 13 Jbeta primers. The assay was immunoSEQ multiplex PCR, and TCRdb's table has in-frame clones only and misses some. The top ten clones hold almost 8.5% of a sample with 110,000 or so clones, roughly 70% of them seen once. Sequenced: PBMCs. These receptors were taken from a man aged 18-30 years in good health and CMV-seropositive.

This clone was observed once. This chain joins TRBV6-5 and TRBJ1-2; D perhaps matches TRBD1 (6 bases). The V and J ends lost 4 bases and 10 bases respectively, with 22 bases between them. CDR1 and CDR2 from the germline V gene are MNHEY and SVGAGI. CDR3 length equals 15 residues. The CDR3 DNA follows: TGTGCCAGCAGTTCCCCGACAGGCTGGGGCCAAGCCTACACCTTC. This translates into CASSSPTGWGQAYTF.

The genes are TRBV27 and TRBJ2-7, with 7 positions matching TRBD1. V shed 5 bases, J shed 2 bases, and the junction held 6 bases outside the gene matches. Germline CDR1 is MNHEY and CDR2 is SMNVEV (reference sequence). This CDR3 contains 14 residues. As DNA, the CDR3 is TGTGCCAGCAGTCCCAAAGGACAGGCCTACGAGCAGTACTTC. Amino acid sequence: CASSPKGQAYEQYF.

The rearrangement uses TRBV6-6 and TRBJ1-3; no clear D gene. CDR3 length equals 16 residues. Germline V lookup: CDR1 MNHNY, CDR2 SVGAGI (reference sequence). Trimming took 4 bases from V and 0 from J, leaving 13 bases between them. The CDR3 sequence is CASSSNGVLSGNTIYF. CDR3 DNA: TGTGCCAGCAGTTCAAACGGGGTACTCTCTGGAAACACCATATATTTT.

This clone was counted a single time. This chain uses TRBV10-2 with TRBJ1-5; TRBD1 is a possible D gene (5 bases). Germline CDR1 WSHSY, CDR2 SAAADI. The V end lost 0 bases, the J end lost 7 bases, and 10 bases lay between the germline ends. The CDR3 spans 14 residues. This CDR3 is CASSESRGEQPQHF. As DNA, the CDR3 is TGCGCCAGCAGTGAGTCTCGGGGGGAACAGCCCCAGCATTTT.

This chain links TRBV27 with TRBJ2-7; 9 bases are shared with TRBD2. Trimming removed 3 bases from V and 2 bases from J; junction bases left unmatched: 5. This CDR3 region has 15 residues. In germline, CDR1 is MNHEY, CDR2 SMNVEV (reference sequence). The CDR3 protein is CASSFGLAGTYEQYF. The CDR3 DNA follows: TGTGCCAGCAGTTTCGGCCTAGCGGGGACCTACGAGCAGTACTTC.

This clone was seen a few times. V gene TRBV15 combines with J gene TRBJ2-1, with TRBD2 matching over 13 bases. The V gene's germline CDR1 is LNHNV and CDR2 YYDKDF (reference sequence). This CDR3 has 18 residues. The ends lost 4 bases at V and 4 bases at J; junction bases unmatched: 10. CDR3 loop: CATSTLEVTSGGYNEQFF. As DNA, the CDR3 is TGTGCCACCAGCACCCTAGAGGTGACTAGCGGGGGGTACAATGAGCAGTTCTTC.

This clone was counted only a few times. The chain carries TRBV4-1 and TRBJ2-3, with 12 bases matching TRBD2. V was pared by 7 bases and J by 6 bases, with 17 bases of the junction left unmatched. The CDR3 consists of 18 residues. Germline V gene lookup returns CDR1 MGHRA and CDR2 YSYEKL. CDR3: CASTRLPRLAGGLDTQYF. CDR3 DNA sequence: TGCGCCAGCACCCGACTACCCAGGCTAGCGGGGGGGTTGGATACGCAGTATTTT.

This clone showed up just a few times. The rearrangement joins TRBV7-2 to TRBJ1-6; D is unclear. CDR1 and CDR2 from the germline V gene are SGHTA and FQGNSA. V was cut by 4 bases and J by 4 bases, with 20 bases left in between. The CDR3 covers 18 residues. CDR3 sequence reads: CASSSEPRAVGYNSPLHF. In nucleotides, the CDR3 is TGTGCCAGCAGCTCAGAACCCCGAGCGGTGGGTTATAATTCACCCCTCCACTTT.

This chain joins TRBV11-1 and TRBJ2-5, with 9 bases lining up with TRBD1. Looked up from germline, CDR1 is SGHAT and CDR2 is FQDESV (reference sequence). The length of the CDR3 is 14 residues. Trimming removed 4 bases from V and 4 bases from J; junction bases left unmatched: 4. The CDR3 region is CASSSGQGLETQYF. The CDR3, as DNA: TGTGCCAGCAGCTCGGGACAGGGATTAGAGACCCAGTACTTC.

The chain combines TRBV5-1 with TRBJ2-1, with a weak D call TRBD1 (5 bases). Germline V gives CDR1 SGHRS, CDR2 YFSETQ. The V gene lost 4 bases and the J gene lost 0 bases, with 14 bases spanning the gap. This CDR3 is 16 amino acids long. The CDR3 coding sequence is TGCGCCAGCAGCCCCGGCGGCAGGGCCTCCTACAATGAGCAGTTCTTC. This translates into CASSPGGRASYNEQFF. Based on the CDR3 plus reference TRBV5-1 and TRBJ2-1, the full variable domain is KAGVTQTPRYLIKTRGQQVTLSCSPISGHRSVSWYQQTPGQGLQFLFEYFSETQRNKGNFPGRFSGRQFSNSRSEMNVSTLELGDSALYLCASSPGGRASYNEQFFGPGTRLTVL.

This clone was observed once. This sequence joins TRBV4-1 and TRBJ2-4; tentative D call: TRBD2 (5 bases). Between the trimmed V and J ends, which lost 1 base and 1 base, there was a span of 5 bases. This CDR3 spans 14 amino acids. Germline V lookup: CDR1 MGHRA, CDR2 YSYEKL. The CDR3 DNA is TGCGCCAGCAGCCAAGCGGGGGCCAAAAACATTCAGTACTTC. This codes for CASSQAGAKNIQYF.